Listed here are 24 T cell receptor beta chains from one sample, sequenced in a study of blood T cell repertoires in COVID-19. Profiling relied on immunoSEQ multiplex PCR, and the TCRdb table lists in-frame clones only, not all of them. The sample carries roughly 100,000 clones, roughly 85% recorded once. Sequencing used peripheral blood. The receptors stem from a man aged 50-60 years with acute or convalescent COVID-19.

V and J are TRBV11-3 and TRBJ2-3; 7 nucleotides align to TRBD1. V shed 4 bases, J shed 2 bases, and the junction held 6 bases outside the gene matches. Germline V gives CDR1 SGHNT, CDR2 YENEEA. This CDR3 has 15 amino acids. The CDR3 nucleotides read TGTGCCAGCAGCTCCGGGACAGCCGACACAGATACGCAGTATTTT. Residues: CASSSGTADTDTQYF.

The V gene is TRBV11-3, the J gene TRBJ1-3; D not certain. The V end was cut by 0 bases, the J end by 2 bases, with 5 bases between. The CDR3 totals 14 residues. CDR1 and CDR2 (germline): SGHNT, YENEEA. CDR3 DNA: TGTGCCAGCAGCTTAGACGGGGCTGGAAACACCATATATTTT. Its translation is CASSLDGAGNTIYF.

This rearrangement joins TRBV29-1 to TRBJ1-4; TRBD1 might be the D (6 bases). Germline V gene sequence: CDR1 SQVTM, CDR2 ANQGSEA. This CDR3 is built from 14 residues. The V gene lost 3 bases and the J gene lost 4 bases, with 12 bases spanning the gap. The CDR3 loop reads CSVEKAGVNEKLFF. The CDR3 DNA follows: TGCAGCGTTGAGAAGGCAGGGGTTAATGAAAAACTGTTTTTT.

V gene TRBV11-2 combines with J gene TRBJ1-1; perhaps TRBD1 as D (5 bases). This CDR3 has 14 amino acids. Per the germline V gene, CDR1 is SGHAT and CDR2 is FQNNGV. The V end was cut by 5 bases, the J end by 10 bases, with 20 bases between. CDR3 sequence: CASSPGPTAWGAFF. DNA of the CDR3: TGTGCCAGCAGCCCCGGCCCGACAGCCTGGGGAGCTTTCTTT. Full variable domain (rest looked up from reference TRBV11-2 and TRBJ1-1): EAGVAQSPRYKIIEKRQSVAFWCNPISGHATLYWYQQILGQGPKLLIQFQNNGVVDDSQLPKDRFSAERLKGVDSTLKIQPAKLEDSAVYLCASSPGPTAWGAFFGQGTRLTVV.

V is TRBV10-3 and J is TRBJ2-5, with 7 bases matching TRBD2. Germline loops: CDR1 ENHRY, CDR2 SYGVKD. The CDR3 runs 14 residues. Trimming removed 5 bases from V and 10 bases from J; junction bases left unmatched: 13. This CDR3 is CAISTSDPSKDQYF. CDR3 nucleotides: TGTGCCATCAGTACTAGCGACCCTTCAAAGGACCAGTACTTC.

This chain uses TRBV29-1 with TRBJ1-5; D ambiguous. Germline V gene sequence: CDR1 SQVTM, CDR2 ANQGSEA. V gave up 1 base and J gave up 7 bases, with 11 bases separating them. This CDR3 has 13 residues. CDR3 loop: CSVEAGIGQPQHF. CDR3 nucleotides: TGCAGCGTTGAAGCGGGAATAGGGCAGCCCCAGCATTTT.

The rearrangement joins TRBV5-3 to TRBJ1-6; TRBD1 agrees at 9 bases. TRBV5-3 has ORF status, its function being uncertain. CDR3 length: 15 residues. Losses at the gene ends were 3 bases for V and 5 bases for J; bases not matched to a gene: 3. This chain's CDR3 is CARSSTGGDNSPLHF. CDR3 DNA sequence: TGTGCCAGAAGCTCCACAGGGGGCGATAATTCACCCCTCCACTTT.

This clone was recorded a few times. Other DNA sequences in this sample translate to the same CDR3. The chain links TRBV5-1 to TRBJ1-1; D remains ambiguous. The CDR3 sequence is 14 residues long. CDR1 is SGHRS and CDR2 is YFSETQ in the germline V gene. Trimming stripped 1 base from V and 0 bases from J, with 7 bases between. CDR3 sequence (DNA): TGCGCCAGCAGCTTGTACAGCTTGAACACTGAAGCTTTCTTT. Translation: CASSLYSLNTEAFF.

V usage is TRBV19 and J usage is TRBJ2-1; 10 nucleotides match TRBD1. J was trimmed by 10 bases and V by 10 bases; bases with no gene match: 7. CDR1 is LNHDA, CDR2 SQIVND, per germline (reference sequence). There are 12 residues in the CDR3. In DNA form, the CDR3 reads TGTGCCACCCGGGACAGGGGAATCGAGCAGTTCTTC. This codes for CATRDRGIEQFF.

The chain uses TRBV30 and TRBJ1-4; a possible D gene is TRBD1 (6 bases). CDR3 length: 14 residues. The germline CDR1 and CDR2 sequences are GTSNPN and SVGIG (reference sequence). V was cut by 1 base and J by 10 bases, with 16 bases left in between. The CDR3 bases are TGTGCCTGGAGTGATAAGGCAGGGGAGAGAAAACTGTTTTTT. It encodes CAWSDKAGERKLFF.

V is TRBV4-1 and J is TRBJ2-5, with D possibly TRBD2 on 5 matching bases. The CDR3 loop spans 16 amino acids. Trimming pared 1 base from V and 2 bases from J, leaving 14 bases between. Germline CDR1 reads MGHRA; CDR2 reads YSYEKL. In nucleotides, the CDR3 is TGCGCCAGCAGCCAAGTCCTAGCTCCAGATCAAGAGACCCAGTACTTC. Translating gives CASSQVLAPDQETQYF.

The rearrangement joins TRBV9 to TRBJ1-2; 8 nucleotides line up with TRBD1. Germline V CDR1 and CDR2: SGDLS, YYNGEE. After removal of 1 base from V and 4 bases from J, the junction contained 6 bases not matched to a gene. CDR3 length: 15 amino acids. CDR3: CASSVTTQGGYGYTF. The CDR3 nucleotides read TGTGCCAGCAGCGTAACCACACAGGGGGGCTATGGCTACACCTTC.

The V gene is TRBV11-3, the J gene TRBJ1-1; D gene ambiguous. The CDR3 consists of 16 residues. CDR1 is SGHNT and CDR2 is YENEEA in the germline V gene. Trimming shortened V by 2 bases and J by 2 bases, and 15 bases separated the two germline ends. In DNA, the CDR3 is TGTGCCAGCAGCTTAATAATAGGTGGGCCTAACACTGAAGCTTTCTTT. Its protein is CASSLIIGGPNTEAFF.

CDR3 region: CASSYRSLDNSPLHF. The CDR3, as DNA: TGTGCCAGCAGTTACCGATCGCTAGATAATTCACCCCTCCACTTT. The V and J genes are TRBV6-5 and TRBJ1-6; no clear D. The CDR3 sequence is 15 residues long. Trimming pared 2 bases from V and 5 bases from J, leaving 10 bases between. From germline, CDR1 is MNHEY and CDR2 SVGAGI.

This chain joins TRBV6-5 and TRBJ2-3; D may be TRBD2 (6 bases). CDR3 length: 15 amino acids. Germline CDR1 and CDR2: MNHEY and SVGAGI. V lost 4 bases to trimming and J lost 7 bases, with 18 bases between them. In nucleotides, the CDR3 is TGTGCCAGCAGTTCGTCCCGGGACTTGCGGCATACGCAGTATTTT. Translation gives CASSSSRDLRHTQYF.

This clone has just one count. V gene TRBV12-5 combines with J gene TRBJ1-4; 9 nucleotides line up with TRBD1. The germline CDR1 and CDR2 sequences are LGHNT and FRNRAP. This CDR3 comprises 15 residues. V shed 6 bases and J 7 bases; nucleotides not matched to a gene: 9. CDR3 nucleotide sequence: TGTGCTAGTGGGGACACCGGGACAGGGTTTGAAAAACTGTTTTTT. Translation gives CASGDTGTGFEKLFF.

This chain joins TRBV7-3 and TRBJ2-1, with D maybe TRBD1 (6 bases). The CDR3 is made up of 14 amino acids. Germline values: CDR1 SGHTA, CDR2 FQGTGA. Trimming stripped 3 bases from V and 6 bases from J, with 12 bases between. The DNA of the CDR3 is TGTGCCAGCAGCTTTACCGGGACATTCAATGAGCAGTTCTTC. Its translation: CASSFTGTFNEQFF.

V gene TRBV10-3 combines with J gene TRBJ1-4; tentatively, D is TRBD1 (6 bases). Germline CDR1 reads ENHRY; CDR2 reads SYGVKD. The CDR3 has 16 amino acids. The V gene lost 0 bases and the J gene lost 3 bases, with 11 bases spanning the gap. The CDR3 is CAISESKGQPNEKLFF. The CDR3 DNA reads as TGTGCCATCAGTGAGTCGAAAGGACAGCCTAATGAAAAACTGTTTTTT.

The rearrangement links TRBV30 to TRBJ2-3; D gene ambiguous. This CDR3 is 11 amino acids long. The V end was cut by 0 bases, the J end by 6 bases, with 4 bases between. CDR1 is GTSNPN and CDR2 is SVGIG in the germline V gene (reference sequence). In DNA, the CDR3 is TGTGCCTGGAGTGTGGAGGATACGCAGTATTTT. This codes for CAWSVEDTQYF.

This clone was seen just once. The chain employs TRBV10-3 and TRBJ2-7, with 8 bases aligning to TRBD1. The V gene's germline CDR1 is ENHRY and CDR2 SYGVKD. CDR3 length equals 14 residues. The junction had 9 bases not matched to a gene; V was cut back by 7 bases and J by 4 bases. CDR3 bases: TGTGCCATCATGGGTCAGGGGGCTTCGTACGAGCAGTACTTC. Translated, it gives CAIMGQGASYEQYF.

This clone was detected once. The chain couples TRBV3-1 (or the pseudogene TRBV3-2) to TRBJ2-7; 8 positions match TRBD1. CDR1 is LGHDT, CDR2 YNNKEL, per germline (reference sequence). V trimming: 4 bases; J trimming: 4 bases; junction bases outside the gene matches: 6. The CDR3 sequence is 14 residues long. The CDR3 DNA reads as TGTGCCAGCAGCCTCCGAGACAGGGGTTACGAGCAGTACTTC. Encoded protein: CASSLRDRGYEQYF.

In nucleotides, the CDR3 is TGTGCCAGCAGCAAAAGGACTGGAACGCTGAACACTGAAGCTTTCTTT. This sequence encodes CASSKRTGTLNTEAFF. The chain is built from TRBV9 and TRBJ1-1; D remains ambiguous. The CDR3 is 16 amino acids. CDR1 is SGDLS and CDR2 is YYNGEE in the germline V gene. V was shortened by 4 bases and J by 0 bases, with 16 bases between the two germline ends.

The rearrangement uses TRBV15 and TRBJ2-4; D perhaps matches TRBD2 (5 bases). The CDR3 length is 14 residues. The V and J ends lost 0 bases and 2 bases respectively, with 5 bases between them. From germline, CDR1 is LNHNV and CDR2 YYDKDF (reference sequence). CDR3 region: CATSRDGTKNIQYF. CDR3 in DNA: TGTGCCACCAGCAGAGACGGGACCAAAAACATTCAGTACTTC.

The rearrangement uses TRBV5-4 and TRBJ1-2; 7 bases are shared with TRBD1. This CDR3 region has 18 residues. Germline values: CDR1 SGHNT, CDR2 YYREEE (reference sequence). The junction had 15 bases not matched to a gene; V was cut back by 4 bases and J by 0 bases. The CDR3 nucleotides are TGTGCCAGCAGCCCGGGAAATCGGGTGACAGGGACTAACTATGGCTACACCTTC. Its translation: CASSPGNRVTGTNYGYTF.